Below, 5 T cell receptor beta chains from the same sample are listed, as sequenced in a study of T cell changes during pregnancy in multiple sclerosis (dated by TCRdb to between 2017 and 2020). Library creation used the immunoSEQ multiplex PCR assay. Entries here come from immuneACCESS through TCRdb and include only in-frame sequences with V and J called. Some clones fail to appear in such tables; in the studies checked, an unresolved V gene covers under half of the shortfall, and the cause of the remainder is unknown. The sample data list more than 80,000 clones, and around 90% of these were observed just once. 1.6% of the sample lies in the top ten. This specimen was peripheral blood, taken before pregnancy. These receptors all come from a female donor with multiple sclerosis, enrolled in a pregnancy study.

This rearrangement joins TRBV5-1 to TRBJ1-5; D uncertain. The CDR3 runs 10 residues. Trimming removed 8 bases from V and 11 bases from J, with 11 bases in between. Germline V CDR1 and CDR2: SGHRS, YFSETQ. CDR3 in amino acids: CARPGEAQHF. The DNA of the CDR3 is TGCGCCAGACCCGGAGAGGCCCAGCATTTT.

Here the CDR3 DNA reads TGTGCCAGTAGTCCAAACTCCTACGAGCAGTACTTC. Translating it yields CASSPNSYEQYF. The chain employs TRBV19 and TRBJ2-7, with D uncertain. Germline V gene data show CDR1 as LNHDA and CDR2 as SQIVND (reference sequence). V shed 5 bases and J shed 0 bases, with 5 bases lying between them. This CDR3 contains 12 residues.

The rearrangement joins TRBV7-3 to TRBJ2-3, with 8 bases that match TRBD2. V was pared by 4 bases and J by 2 bases, with 11 bases of the junction left unmatched. Per the germline V gene, CDR1 is SGHTA and CDR2 is FQGTGA. CDR3 length equals 17 residues. CDR3 loop: CASSSAEGLGFTDTQYF. In DNA form, the CDR3 reads TGTGCCAGCAGCTCCGCCGAGGGACTAGGGTTCACAGATACGCAGTATTTT.

The V call is TRBV7-8, the J call TRBJ1-2; TRBD1 matches at 10 bases. V was pared by 1 base and J by 8 bases, with 7 bases of the junction left unmatched. The CDR3 is 15 residues long. CDR1 and CDR2 from the germline V gene are SGHVS and FQNEAQ. CDR3 amino acids: CASSLVRTGGSGYTF. The CDR3 DNA is TGTGCCAGCAGCTTAGTAAGGACAGGGGGTTCGGGCTACACCTTC.

Only a few counts were recorded for this clone. The genes are TRBV10-2 and TRBJ2-5; 15 bases fit TRBD2. The CDR3 runs 16 residues. The germline CDR1 and CDR2 sequences are WSHSY and SAAADI. The V and J ends lost 5 bases and 6 bases, in that order; junction bases with no gene match: 7. CDR3 region: CASSSGLAGGRKTQYF. CDR3 sequence (DNA): TGCGCCAGCAGTTCCGGACTAGCGGGAGGGAGGAAGACCCAGTACTTC.